The 5 T cell receptor beta chains presented below share a single source sample, sequenced in a study of blood T cell repertoires in COVID-19. The table came from immunoSEQ multiplex PCR; TCRdb's copy has only in-frame clones and leaves some out. The sample has under 200,000 clones, approximately 84% seen once. What was sequenced was peripheral blood. The receptors shown here come from a human donor with acute or convalescent COVID-19. The donor label of this sample is uncertain.

The gene calls are TRBV6-5 and TRBJ2-7, with 7 bases fitting TRBD2. The V segment lost 6 bases and the J segment 3 bases; nucleotides outside the gene matches: 11. This CDR3 has 15 residues. Germline V CDR1 and CDR2: MNHEY, SVGAGI. The CDR3 DNA reads as TGTGCCAGCAGACCCGGGACTACCGGATACTACGAGCAGTACTTC. Protein: CASRPGTTGYYEQYF.

The chain couples TRBV6-5 to TRBJ1-6; D remains ambiguous. The V and J ends lost 11 bases and 10 bases respectively, with 21 bases between them. Germline V gene lookup returns CDR1 MNHEY and CDR2 SVGAGI. There are 14 residues in the CDR3. Written as DNA, the CDR3 is TGTGCCTGCAAAATAGCTGGAGGGCGATCACCCCTCCACTTT. It yields the protein CACKIAGGRSPLHF.

The V and J genes are TRBV28 and TRBJ2-1; 8 nucleotides align to TRBD2. This CDR3 is built from 16 residues. CDR1 MDHEN and CDR2 SYDVKM come from the germline V gene. Losses at the gene ends were 5 bases for V and 3 bases for J; bases not matched to a gene: 9. CDR3 in DNA: TGTGCCAGCAGTACACCGGGACTAGGAAGCTACAATGAGCAGTTCTTC. This translates into CASSTPGLGSYNEQFF. Full variable domain (missing parts from reference TRBV28 and TRBJ2-1): DVKVTQSSRYLVKRTGEKVFLECVQDMDHENMFWYRQDPGLGLRLIYFSYDVKMKEKGDIPEGYSVSREKKERFSLILESASTNQTSMYLCASSTPGLGSYNEQFFGPGTRLTVL.

This chain links TRBV28 with TRBJ2-7; D might be TRBD1 (7 bases). Germline CDR1 MDHEN, CDR2 SYDVKM. Trimming stripped 6 bases from V and 2 bases from J, with 14 bases between. The CDR3 extends over 14 amino acids. CDR3 sequence (DNA): TGTGCCAGCAGGCTGGAGGGACAGCCCTACGAGCAGTACTTC. Translating gives CASRLEGQPYEQYF.

This clone was seen only once. V usage is TRBV5-6 and J usage is TRBJ2-3, with 12 positions matching TRBD2. Per the germline V gene, CDR1 is SGHDT and CDR2 is YYEEEE. V gave up 3 bases and J gave up 13 bases; unmatched junction bases: 9. The CDR3 is 14 residues long. This CDR3 is CASSWRGTSGPEYF. CDR3 nucleotide sequence: TGTGCCAGCAGCTGGAGGGGGACTAGCGGGCCCGAGTATTTT.